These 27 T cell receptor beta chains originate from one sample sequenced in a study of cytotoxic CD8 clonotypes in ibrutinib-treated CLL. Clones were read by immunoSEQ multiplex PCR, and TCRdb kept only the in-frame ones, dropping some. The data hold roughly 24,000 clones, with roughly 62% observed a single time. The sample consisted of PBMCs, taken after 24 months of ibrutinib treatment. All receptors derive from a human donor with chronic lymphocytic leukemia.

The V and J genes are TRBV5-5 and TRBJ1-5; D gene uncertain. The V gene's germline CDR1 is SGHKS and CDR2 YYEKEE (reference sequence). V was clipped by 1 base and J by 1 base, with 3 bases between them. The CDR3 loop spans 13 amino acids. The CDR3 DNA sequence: TGTGCCAGCAGCTTGATGAGCAATCAGCCCCAGCATTTT. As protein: CASSLMSNQPQHF.

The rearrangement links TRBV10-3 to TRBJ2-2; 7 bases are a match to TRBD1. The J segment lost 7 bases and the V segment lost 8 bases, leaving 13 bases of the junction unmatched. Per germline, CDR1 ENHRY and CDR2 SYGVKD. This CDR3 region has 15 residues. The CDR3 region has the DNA TGTGCCATCTTAAGTGGACAGGCCGGGGTCGGGGAGCTGTTTTTT. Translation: CAILSGQAGVGELFF.

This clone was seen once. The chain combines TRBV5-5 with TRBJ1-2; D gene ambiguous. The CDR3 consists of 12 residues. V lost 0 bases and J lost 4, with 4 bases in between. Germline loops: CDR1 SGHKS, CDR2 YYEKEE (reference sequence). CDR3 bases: TGTGCCAGCAGCTTGGGTTCCTATGGCTACACCTTC. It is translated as CASSLGSYGYTF.

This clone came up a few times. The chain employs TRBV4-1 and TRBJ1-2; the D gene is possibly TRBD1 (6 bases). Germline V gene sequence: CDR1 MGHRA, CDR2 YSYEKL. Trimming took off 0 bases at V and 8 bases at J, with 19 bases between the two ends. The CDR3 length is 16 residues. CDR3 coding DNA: TGCGCCAGCAGCCAAGATGGAACAGGGTTTCTGAGCGGCTACACCTTC. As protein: CASSQDGTGFLSGYTF.

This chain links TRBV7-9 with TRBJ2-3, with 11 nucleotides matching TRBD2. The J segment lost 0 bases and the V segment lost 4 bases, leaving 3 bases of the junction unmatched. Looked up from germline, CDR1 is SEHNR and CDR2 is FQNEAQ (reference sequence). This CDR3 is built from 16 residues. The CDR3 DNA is TGTGCCAGCAGCTCCTTAGCGGGGGGGAGCACAGATACGCAGTATTTT. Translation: CASSSLAGGSTDTQYF.

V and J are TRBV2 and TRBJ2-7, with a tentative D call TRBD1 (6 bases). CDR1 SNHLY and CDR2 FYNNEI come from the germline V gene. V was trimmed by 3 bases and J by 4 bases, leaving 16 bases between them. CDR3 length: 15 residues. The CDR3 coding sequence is TGTGCCAGCAGTGAGAGCCAGGGTCAGGGGTACGAGCAGTACTTC. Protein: CASSESQGQGYEQYF. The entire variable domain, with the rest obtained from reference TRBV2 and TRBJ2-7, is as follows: EPEVTQTPSHQVTQMGQEVILRCVPISNHLYFYWYRQILGQKVEFLVSFYNNEISEKSEIFDDQFSVERPDGSNFTLKIRSTKLEDSAMYFCASSESQGQGYEQYFGPGTRLTVT.

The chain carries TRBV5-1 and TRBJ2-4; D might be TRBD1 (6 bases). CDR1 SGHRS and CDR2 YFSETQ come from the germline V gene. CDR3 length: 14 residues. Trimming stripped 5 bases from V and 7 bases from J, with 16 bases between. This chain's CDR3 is CASSDGGAWNIQYF. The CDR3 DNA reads TGCGCCAGCAGTGATGGGGGCGCGTGGAACATTCAGTACTTC.

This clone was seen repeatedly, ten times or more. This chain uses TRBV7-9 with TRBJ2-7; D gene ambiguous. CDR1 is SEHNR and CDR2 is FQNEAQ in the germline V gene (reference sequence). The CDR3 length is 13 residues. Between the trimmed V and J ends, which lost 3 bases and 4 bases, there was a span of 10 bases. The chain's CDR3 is CASSFSDKYEQYF. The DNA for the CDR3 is TGTGCCAGCAGCTTTTCCGACAAATACGAGCAGTACTTC.

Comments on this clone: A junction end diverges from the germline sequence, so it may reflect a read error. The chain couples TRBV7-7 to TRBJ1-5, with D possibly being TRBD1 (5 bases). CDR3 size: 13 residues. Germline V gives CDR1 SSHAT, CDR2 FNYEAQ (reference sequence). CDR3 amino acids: CASSLVAGQPQHF. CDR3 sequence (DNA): TGTGCTAGCAGCTTAGTGGCAGGGCAGCCCCAGCATTTT.

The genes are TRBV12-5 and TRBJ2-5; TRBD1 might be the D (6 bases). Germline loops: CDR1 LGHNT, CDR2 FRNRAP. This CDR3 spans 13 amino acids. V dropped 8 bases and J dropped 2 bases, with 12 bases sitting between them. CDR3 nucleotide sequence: TGTGCTAGTCGGGTAGGGACACAAGAGACCCAGTACTTC. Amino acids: CASRVGTQETQYF.

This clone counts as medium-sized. As DNA, the CDR3 is TGTGCCAGCAGCTTAAGTAGCAATGAGCAGTTCTTC. Protein: CASSLSSNEQFF. The V gene is TRBV7-9, the J gene TRBJ2-1; no clear D gene. The CDR3 has 12 residues. V lost 2 bases to trimming and J lost 6 bases, with 5 bases between them. Germline V CDR1 and CDR2: SEHNR, FQNEAQ (reference sequence).

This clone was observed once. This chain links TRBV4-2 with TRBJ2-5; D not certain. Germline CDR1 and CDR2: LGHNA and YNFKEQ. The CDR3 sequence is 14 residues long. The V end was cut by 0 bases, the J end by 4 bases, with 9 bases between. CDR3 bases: TGTGCCAGCAGCCAAGATGCGATAGGAGAGACCCAGTACTTC. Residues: CASSQDAIGETQYF.

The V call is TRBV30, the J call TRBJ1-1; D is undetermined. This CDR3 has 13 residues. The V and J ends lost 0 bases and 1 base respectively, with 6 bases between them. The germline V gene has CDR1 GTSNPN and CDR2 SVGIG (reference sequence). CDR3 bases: TGTGCCTGGAGTGTCGCACCGAACACTGAAGCTTTCTTT. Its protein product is CAWSVAPNTEAFF.

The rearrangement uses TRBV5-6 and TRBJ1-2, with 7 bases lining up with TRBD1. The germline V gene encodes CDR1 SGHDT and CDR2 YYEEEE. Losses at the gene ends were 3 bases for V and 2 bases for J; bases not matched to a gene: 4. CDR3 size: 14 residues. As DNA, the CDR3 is TGTGCCAGCAGCTGGGGACAGCTCAACTATGGCTACACCTTC. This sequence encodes CASSWGQLNYGYTF.

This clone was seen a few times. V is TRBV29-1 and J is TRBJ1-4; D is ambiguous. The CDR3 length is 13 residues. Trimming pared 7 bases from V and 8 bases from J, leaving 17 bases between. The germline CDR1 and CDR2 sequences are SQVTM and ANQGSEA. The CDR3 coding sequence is TGCAGCGGGAAGGATGGAGGGCGCGAAAAACTGTTTTTT. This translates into CSGKDGGREKLFF.

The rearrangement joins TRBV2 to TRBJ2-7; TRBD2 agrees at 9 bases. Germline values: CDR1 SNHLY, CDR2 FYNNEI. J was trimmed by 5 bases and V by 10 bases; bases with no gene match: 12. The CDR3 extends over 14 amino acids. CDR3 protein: CATEGPSGANEQYF. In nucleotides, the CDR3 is TGTGCCACCGAAGGCCCTAGCGGGGCCAACGAGCAGTACTTC.

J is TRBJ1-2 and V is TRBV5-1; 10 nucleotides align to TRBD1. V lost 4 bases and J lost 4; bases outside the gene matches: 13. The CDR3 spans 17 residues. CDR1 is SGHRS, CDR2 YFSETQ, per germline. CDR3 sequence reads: CASSQFPGQGEVYGYTF. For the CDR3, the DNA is TGCGCCAGCAGCCAATTTCCCGGACAGGGGGAAGTCTATGGCTACACCTTC.

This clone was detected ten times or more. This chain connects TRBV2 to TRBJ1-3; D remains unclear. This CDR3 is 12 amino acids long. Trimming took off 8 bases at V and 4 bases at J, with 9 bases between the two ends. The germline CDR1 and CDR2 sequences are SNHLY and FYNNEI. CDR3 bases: TGTGCCAGCCGCACCCTAGGAAACACCATATATTTT. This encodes CASRTLGNTIYF.

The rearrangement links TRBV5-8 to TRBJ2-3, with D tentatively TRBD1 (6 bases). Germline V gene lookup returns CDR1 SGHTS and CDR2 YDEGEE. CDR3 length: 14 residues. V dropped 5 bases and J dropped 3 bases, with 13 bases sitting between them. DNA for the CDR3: TGTGCCAGCAGACAGGGTGGGGGTACAGATACGCAGTATTTT. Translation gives CASRQGGGTDTQYF.

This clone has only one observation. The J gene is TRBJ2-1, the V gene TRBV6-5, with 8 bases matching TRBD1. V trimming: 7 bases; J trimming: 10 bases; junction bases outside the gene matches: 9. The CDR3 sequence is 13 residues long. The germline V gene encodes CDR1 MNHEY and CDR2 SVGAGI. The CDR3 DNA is TGTGCCAGCAACAGGGGGGTCAGGGGAGAGCAGTTCTTC. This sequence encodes CASNRGVRGEQFF.

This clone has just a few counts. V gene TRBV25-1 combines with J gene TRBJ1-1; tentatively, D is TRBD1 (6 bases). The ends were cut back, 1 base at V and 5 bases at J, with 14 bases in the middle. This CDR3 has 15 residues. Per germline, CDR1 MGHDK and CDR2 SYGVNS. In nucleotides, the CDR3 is TGTGCCAGCAGTGAATTAAAACAGGGTCGTACTGAAGCTTTCTTT. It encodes CASSELKQGRTEAFF.

The CDR3: CASSGPGQPIRQFF. The CDR3 DNA follows: TGTGCCAGCAGCGGGCCGGGACAGCCCATACGGCAGTTCTTC. The rearrangement links TRBV9 to TRBJ2-1; 7 bases are a match to TRBD1. The CDR3 is made up of 14 amino acids. V lost 3 bases and J lost 12; bases outside the gene matches: 12. Looked up from germline, CDR1 is SGDLS and CDR2 is YYNGEE.

The CDR3 bases are TGCGCCAGCAGCCCGTTTCCTACAGCCTACGAGCAGTACTTC. Its protein is CASSPFPTAYEQYF. V usage is TRBV4-1 and J usage is TRBJ2-7; D remains ambiguous. Germline CDR1 reads MGHRA; CDR2 reads YSYEKL. V dropped 4 bases and J dropped 2 bases, with 12 bases sitting between them. The length of the CDR3 is 14 residues.

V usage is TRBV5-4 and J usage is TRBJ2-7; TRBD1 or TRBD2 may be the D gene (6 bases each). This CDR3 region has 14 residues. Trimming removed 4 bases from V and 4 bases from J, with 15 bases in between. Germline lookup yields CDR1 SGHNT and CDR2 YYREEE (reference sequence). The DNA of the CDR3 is TGTGCCAGCAGCGAAGGAGGGGGGTCATACGAGCAGTACTTC. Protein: CASSEGGGSYEQYF.

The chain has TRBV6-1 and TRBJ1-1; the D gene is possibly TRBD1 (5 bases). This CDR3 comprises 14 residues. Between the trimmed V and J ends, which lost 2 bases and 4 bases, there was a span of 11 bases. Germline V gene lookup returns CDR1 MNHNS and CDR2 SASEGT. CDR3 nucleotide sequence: TGTGCCAGCAGTGAAACAGGTTGGGTCACTGAAGCTTTCTTT. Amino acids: CASSETGWVTEAFF.

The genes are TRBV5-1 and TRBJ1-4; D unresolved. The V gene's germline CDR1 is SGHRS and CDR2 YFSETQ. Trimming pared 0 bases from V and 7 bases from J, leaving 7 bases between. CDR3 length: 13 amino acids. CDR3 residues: CASSLGVGEKLFF. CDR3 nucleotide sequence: TGCGCCAGCAGCTTGGGGGTTGGTGAAAAACTGTTTTTT.

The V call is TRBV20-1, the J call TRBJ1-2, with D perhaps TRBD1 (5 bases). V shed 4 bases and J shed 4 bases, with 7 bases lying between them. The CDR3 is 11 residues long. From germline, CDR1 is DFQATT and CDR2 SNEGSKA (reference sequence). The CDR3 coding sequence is TGCAGTGCTACTACAGGCTATGGCTACACCTTC. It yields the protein CSATTGYGYTF.